These 10 T cell receptor beta chains were sequenced from one sample in a study of T cells in Graves' hyperthyroidism and ophthalmopathy. It was RNA transcripts that yielded the amplified TCR beta CDR3 regions. The HTBI primer set was used in a first-round RT-PCR of the TCR CDR3. TCRdb fed the multiplex PCR reads into MiXCR, producing one record per CDR3 protein. The top ten hold roughly 40% of the sample, which has about 300,000 distinct CDR3 sequences, around a fifth seen once. The sample taken for sequencing was blood. These receptor sequences come from a man aged 45-65 years with Graves' ophthalmopathy.

This clonotype was detected a few times. This sequence joins TRBV7-9 and TRBJ2-5; 8 bases align to TRBD2. CDR1 SEHNR and CDR2 FQNEAQ come from the germline V gene (reference sequence). The CDR3 consists of 20 residues. The V gene end was trimmed by 0 bases and the J gene end by 4 bases; junction bases not matched to a gene: 19. The CDR3 coding sequence is TGTGCCAGCAGCTTAGCGGCCCTCTCTCCCCACCGGGAGGGCCGAGAGACCCAGTACTTC. Protein sequence: CASSLAALSPHREGRETQYF.

This clonotype turned up a few times. The gene calls are TRBV5-4 and TRBJ2-3; D is uncertain. Trimming removed 8 bases from V and 6 bases from J, with 13 bases in between. Germline V lookup: CDR1 SGHNT, CDR2 YYREEE (reference sequence). The CDR3 is made up of 12 amino acids. CDR3 in amino acids: CASSGWADTQYF. CDR3 nucleotides: TGTGCCAGTTCGGGTTGGGCGGATACGCAGTATTTT.

This chain connects TRBV6-1 to TRBJ2-2, with TRBD2 identical over 8 bases. The germline V gene encodes CDR1 MNHNS and CDR2 SASEGT. Trimming removed 5 bases from V and 7 bases from J; junction bases left unmatched: 9. This CDR3 has 15 amino acids. CDR3 protein: CASSLGGALNGELFF. The CDR3 nucleotides are TGTGCCAGCAGTCTCGGGGGGGCCCTGAACGGGGAGCTGTTTTTT.

This clonotype occurred many times. J is TRBJ2-3 and V is TRBV11-1, with 9 bases that match TRBD2. J lost 5 bases, V lost 8 bases, and 8 bases had no gene match. CDR1 SGHAT and CDR2 FQDESV come from the germline V gene (reference sequence). CDR3 length equals 14 residues. The CDR3 loop reads CASRSGSQGDTQYF. CDR3 DNA sequence: TGTGCCAGCCGTAGCGGGAGTCAGGGAGATACGCAGTATTTT.

About this clonotype: A much bigger clone sits one base away, suggesting this may be a read error. V gene TRBV7-8 combines with J gene TRBJ2-3; D remains ambiguous. V lost 7 bases to trimming and J lost 1 base, with 12 bases between them. From germline, CDR1 is SGHVS and CDR2 FQNEAQ. This CDR3 is 14 amino acids long. The CDR3 region has the DNA TGTGCCAGCAACTCCCGGGTCCGCACAGATACGCAGTATTTT. Amino acids: CASNSRVRTDTQYF.

In regard to this clonotype: A read error may be the cause here, since a much bigger clone is one base away. This chain connects TRBV20-1 to TRBJ2-5, with 8 positions matching TRBD2. J lost 4 bases, V lost 5 bases, and 12 bases had no gene match. Germline CDR1 reads DFQATT; CDR2 reads SNEGSKA (reference sequence). CDR3 length equals 15 residues. The CDR3 loop is CSARPREGWPETQYF. The CDR3 DNA reads TGCAGTGCTCGACCTCGGGAGGGATGGCCAGAGACCCAGTACTTC.

This clonotype was counted ten times or more. The chain combines TRBV5-1 with TRBJ2-3, with 13 bases aligning to TRBD2. J was trimmed by 3 bases and V by 5 bases; bases with no gene match: 6. This CDR3 has 16 amino acids. Looked up from germline, CDR1 is SGHRS and CDR2 is YFSETQ. The CDR3 DNA reads TGCGCCAGCAGGCGGACTAGCGGGAGTCGGACAGATACGCAGTATTTT. Translation gives CASRRTSGSRTDTQYF.

The chain couples TRBV5-6 to TRBJ1-2; D is unclear. CDR3 size: 16 residues. Looked up from germline, CDR1 is SGHDT and CDR2 is YYEEEE. V was pared by 0 bases and J by 7 bases, with 19 bases between. The CDR3 sequence is CASSLELGGKYSGYTF. CDR3 DNA sequence: TGTGCCAGCAGCTTGGAGTTGGGAGGGAAGTACTCTGGCTACACCTTC.

This clonotype was seen repeatedly, ten times or more. The chain uses TRBV30 and TRBJ2-1; tentative D call: TRBD1 (6 bases). Germline V gene data show CDR1 as GTSNPN and CDR2 as SVGIG (reference sequence). The CDR3 runs to 14 residues. V lost 1 base and J lost 12, with 19 bases in between. CDR3 residues: CAWSDRASGDGQFF. The CDR3 DNA is TGTGCCTGGAGTGACAGGGCTAGTGGGGATGGGCAGTTCTTC.

This clonotype was counted many times. CDR3 amino acids: CASSYFSGYEQYF. The CDR3 DNA reads TGTGCCAGCAGTTACTTTAGCGGGTACGAGCAGTACTTC. V gene TRBV6-6 combines with J gene TRBJ2-7, with 7 bases identical to TRBD2. CDR3 size: 13 residues. J lost 4 bases, V lost 1 base, and 1 base had no gene match. Germline V gives CDR1 MNHNY, CDR2 SVGAGI (reference sequence).